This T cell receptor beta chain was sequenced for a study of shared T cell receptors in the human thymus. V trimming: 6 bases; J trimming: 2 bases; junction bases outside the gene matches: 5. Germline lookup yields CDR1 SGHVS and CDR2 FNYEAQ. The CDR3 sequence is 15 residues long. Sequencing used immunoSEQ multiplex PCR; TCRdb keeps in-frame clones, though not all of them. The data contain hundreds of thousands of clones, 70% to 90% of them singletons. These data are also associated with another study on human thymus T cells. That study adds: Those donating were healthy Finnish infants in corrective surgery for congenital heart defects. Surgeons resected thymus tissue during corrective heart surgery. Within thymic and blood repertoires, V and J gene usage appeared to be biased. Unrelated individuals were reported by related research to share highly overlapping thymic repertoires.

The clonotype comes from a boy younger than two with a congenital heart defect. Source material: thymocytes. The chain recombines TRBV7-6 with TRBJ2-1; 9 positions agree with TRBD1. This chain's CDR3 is CASRLDRGTYNEQFF. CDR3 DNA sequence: TGTGCCAGCAGGCTAGACAGGGGGACCTACAATGAGCAGTTCTTC.